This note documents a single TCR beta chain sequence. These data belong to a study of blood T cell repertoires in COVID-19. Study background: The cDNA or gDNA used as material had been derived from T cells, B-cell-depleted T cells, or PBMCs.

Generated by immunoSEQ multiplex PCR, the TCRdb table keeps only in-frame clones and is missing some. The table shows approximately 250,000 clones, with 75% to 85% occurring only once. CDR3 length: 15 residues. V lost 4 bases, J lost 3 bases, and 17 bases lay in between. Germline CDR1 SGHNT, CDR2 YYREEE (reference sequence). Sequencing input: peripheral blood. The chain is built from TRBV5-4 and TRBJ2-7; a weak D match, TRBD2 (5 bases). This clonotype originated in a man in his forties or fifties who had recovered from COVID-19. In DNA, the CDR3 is TGTGCCAGCAGCACCCCACGGAGTCGGGGCTACGAGCAGTACTTC. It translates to CASSTPRSRGYEQYF.